Below, 27 T cell receptor beta chains from the same sample are listed, as sequenced in a study of T cell changes during pregnancy in multiple sclerosis. Clones were read by immunoSEQ multiplex PCR, and TCRdb kept only the in-frame ones, dropping some. The data hold 42,000 or so clones, with roughly nine tenths observed a single time. Sample: CD4+ T cells from peripheral blood mononuclear cells, taken after pregnancy. The source of these receptors is a female donor with multiple sclerosis, enrolled in a pregnancy study.

This clone was seen only once. This chain links TRBV11-2 with TRBJ2-1, with D perhaps TRBD2 (7 bases). Germline V CDR1 and CDR2: SGHAT, FQNNGV. The ends were cut back, 5 bases at V and 7 bases at J, with 21 bases in the middle. The CDR3 runs 16 residues. CDR3 in amino acids: CASSPRGGHPKNEQFF. As DNA, the CDR3 is TGTGCCAGCAGCCCTAGGGGGGGACACCCTAAGAATGAGCAGTTCTTC.

The chain uses TRBV7-6 and TRBJ1-6; D unresolved. The CDR3 is 13 amino acids. The germline V gene has CDR1 SGHVS and CDR2 FNYEAQ. V was clipped by 4 bases and J by 7 bases, with 8 bases between them. The DNA for the CDR3 is TGTGCCAGCAGCTCCGACTCGAATTCACCCCTCCACTTT. Translation gives CASSSDSNSPLHF. The full variable domain, with the rest looked up from reference TRBV7-6 and TRBJ1-6, is GAGVSQSPRYKVTKRGQDVALRCDPISGHVSLYWYRQALGQGPEFLTYFNYEAQQDKSGLPNDRFSAERPEGSISTLTIQRTEQRDSAMYRCASSSDSNSPLHFGNGTRLTVT.

The chain links TRBV19 to TRBJ2-7; TRBD1 is a possible D gene (6 bases). Trimming stripped 6 bases from V and 7 bases from J, with 16 bases between. Germline values: CDR1 LNHDA, CDR2 SQIVND (reference sequence). The CDR3 totals 13 residues. The CDR3 sequence: CASSSLTGREQYF. The CDR3 nucleotides are TGTGCCAGTAGCTCTTTAACAGGGAGAGAGCAGTACTTC.

The gene calls are TRBV7-9 and TRBJ2-3; a weak D match, TRBD2 (6 bases). CDR3 length equals 15 residues. Deletions cut 3 bases from V and 2 bases from J, with 12 bases between. The germline V gene encodes CDR1 SEHNR and CDR2 FQNEAQ (reference sequence). In DNA form, the CDR3 reads TGTGCCAGCAGCTTCCCCGGGGGTAACACAGATACGCAGTATTTT. Protein sequence: CASSFPGGNTDTQYF.

This chain joins TRBV7-3 and TRBJ2-3; TRBD2 agrees at 15 bases. The V gene end was trimmed by 5 bases and the J gene end by 5 bases; junction bases not matched to a gene: 11. Germline loops: CDR1 SGHTA, CDR2 FQGTGA. The CDR3 length is 18 residues. This CDR3 is CASSRGTSGGRRRDTQYF. In DNA, the CDR3 is TGTGCCAGCAGCCGCGGGACTAGCGGGGGGCGAAGGAGAGATACGCAGTATTTT. The complete variable domain, with remaining parts taken from reference TRBV7-3 and TRBJ2-3, reads GAGVSQTPSNKVTEKGKYVELRCDPISGHTALYWYRQSLGQGPEFLIYFQGTGAADDSGLPNDRFFAVRPEGSVSTLKIQRTERGDSAVYLCASSRGTSGGRRRDTQYFGPGTRLTVL.

The rearrangement joins TRBV5-4 to TRBJ2-5; D not certain. Germline CDR1 reads SGHNT; CDR2 reads YYREEE (reference sequence). V shed 5 bases and J shed 5 bases, with 10 bases lying between them. This CDR3 region has 12 residues. The CDR3 DNA follows: TGTGCCAGCAGTCATCCTAGGGAGACCCAGTACTTC. Protein product: CASSHPRETQYF. The full variable domain, in which reference TRBV5-4 and TRBJ2-5 provide the parts outside the CDR3, is ETGVTQSPTHLIKTRGQQVTLRCSSQSGHNTVSWYQQALGQGPQFIFQYYREEENGRGNFPPRFSGLQFPNYSSELNVNALELDDSALYLCASSHPRETQYFGPGTRLLVL.

The rearrangement joins TRBV4-1 to TRBJ1-4; tentatively, D is TRBD1 (6 bases). V was cut by 6 bases and J by 8 bases, with 28 bases left in between. CDR1 MGHRA and CDR2 YSYEKL come from the germline V gene. The CDR3 runs 18 residues. CDR3 loop: CASRTVGTKALNKEKLFF. CDR3 nucleotides: TGCGCCAGCAGGACTGTCGGGACAAAGGCTTTAAACAAAGAAAAACTGTTTTTT.

The gene calls are TRBV2 and TRBJ2-1, with 9 bases lining up with TRBD1. The germline V gene encodes CDR1 SNHLY and CDR2 FYNNEI. Trimming cost V 6 bases and J 8 bases; bases outside gene matches: 2. This CDR3 spans 12 amino acids. The CDR3 coding sequence is TGTGCCAGCAGAGACAGGGGGGATGAGCAGTTCTTC. Translation: CASRDRGDEQFF.

This chain uses TRBV2 with TRBJ1-4; D is undetermined. The germline gives CDR1 SNHLY, CDR2 FYNNEI. CDR3 size: 14 residues. V was trimmed by 7 bases and J by 0 bases, leaving 9 bases between them. The CDR3 bases are TGTGCCAGCATGCAGGAAGCAACTAATGAAAAACTGTTTTTT. Protein: CASMQEATNEKLFF.

V is TRBV30 and J is TRBJ2-7; tentatively, D is TRBD2 (6 bases). The CDR3 contains 16 residues. CDR1 is GTSNPN and CDR2 is SVGIG in the germline V gene (reference sequence). Trimming removed 2 bases at V and 2 bases at J, with 19 bases between. The CDR3 DNA is TGTGCCTGGAGTATTGGGGGGTCAGGAGGAGCCTACGAGCAGTACTTC. Translation gives CAWSIGGSGGAYEQYF.

The V call is TRBV5-1, the J call TRBJ2-7, with 9 bases matching TRBD2. Germline CDR1 is SGHRS and CDR2 is YFSETQ. The CDR3 sequence is 16 residues long. V dropped 4 bases and J dropped 6; count of bases not matched to a gene: 14. CDR3 DNA: TGCGCCAGCAGCCTACAGGTAGCGGGGGCTGCGGGCGAGCAGTACTTC. This gives the protein CASSLQVAGAAGEQYF.

V is TRBV18 and J is TRBJ2-7; 10 nucleotides match TRBD2. Germline-derived CDR1 and CDR2 are KGHSH and LQKENI. V trimming: 2 bases; J trimming: 7 bases; junction bases outside the gene matches: 5. The CDR3 contains 14 residues. CDR3 bases: TGTGCCAGCTCACCAGGGCTAGCGGGGGAGGAGCAGTACTTC. Residues: CASSPGLAGEEQYF.

Here the CDR3 DNA reads TGTGCCAGCAGACTCGACAGGGGTACTGGAAACACCATATATTTT. This gives the protein CASRLDRGTGNTIYF. V and J are TRBV6-5 and TRBJ1-3; 8 bases line up with TRBD1. CDR1 and CDR2 from the germline V gene are MNHEY and SVGAGI. The CDR3 has 15 amino acids. V was pared by 6 bases and J by 2 bases, with 6 bases of the junction left unmatched.

This chain joins TRBV9 and TRBJ2-2, with a possible D match to TRBD1 (5 bases). Trimming stripped 7 bases from V and 1 base from J, with 8 bases between. The CDR3 covers 13 residues. Germline-derived CDR1 and CDR2 are SGDLS and YYNGEE. The CDR3 nucleotides are TGTGCCAGCGATACAGGGAACACCGGGGAGCTGTTTTTT. Protein product: CASDTGNTGELFF.

The table lists this clone with a count of one. The J gene is TRBJ2-2, the V gene TRBV28; possibly TRBD1 for D (5 bases). The CDR3 has 13 amino acids. The ends were cut back, 5 bases at V and 3 bases at J, with 7 bases in the middle. The germline V gene has CDR1 MDHEN and CDR2 SYDVKM. The CDR3 protein is CASSQGDTGELFF. CDR3 DNA: TGTGCCAGCAGTCAAGGGGACACCGGGGAGCTGTTTTTT.

As to this clone: One junction end does not reproduce the germline sequence, and a read error may be involved. This chain uses TRBV7-7 with TRBJ2-5; D possibly corresponds to TRBD1 (5 bases). This CDR3 is built from 13 residues. Germline CDR1 SSHAT, CDR2 FNYEAQ (reference sequence). CDR3 DNA sequence: TGTGCTAGCAGCTTTGGGGCCCAAGAGACCCAGTACTTC. It is translated as CASSFGAQETQYF. The complete variable domain, with remaining parts taken from reference TRBV7-7 and TRBJ2-5, reads GAGVSQSPRYKVTKRGQDVTLRCDPISSHATLYWYQQALGQGPEFLTYFNYEAQPDKSGLPSDRFSAERPEGSISTLTIQRTEQRDSAMYRCASSFGAQETQYFGPGTRLLVL.

This clone was seen once. The chain has TRBV18 and TRBJ1-1; TRBD1 agrees at 7 bases. Germline CDR1 is KGHSH and CDR2 is LQKENI. The junction had 12 bases not matched to a gene; V was cut back by 1 base and J by 1 base. The CDR3 is made up of 18 amino acids. CDR3 residues: CASSPLTGTDYQNTEAFF. As DNA, the CDR3 is TGTGCCAGCTCACCACTGACCGGGACAGACTACCAGAACACTGAAGCTTTCTTT.

The V and J genes are TRBV10-3 and TRBJ2-7, with a weak D call TRBD1 (6 bases). Germline V gives CDR1 ENHRY, CDR2 SYGVKD. The CDR3 covers 13 residues. The V gene lost 1 base and the J gene lost 7 bases, with 11 bases spanning the gap. The CDR3 nucleotides are TGTGCCATCAGTGAGTGGACAGCGGATGAGCAGTACTTC. It is translated as CAISEWTADEQYF.

This clone was recorded a few times. The chain has TRBV7-9 and TRBJ2-1; 12 bases are a match to TRBD2. Looked up from germline, CDR1 is SEHNR and CDR2 is FQNEAQ (reference sequence). This CDR3 is 16 amino acids long. V shed 1 base and J 2 bases; nucleotides not matched to a gene: 0. The CDR3 spells CASSLGLAGAYNEQFF. In DNA, the CDR3 is TGTGCCAGCAGCTTAGGACTAGCGGGGGCCTACAATGAGCAGTTCTTC.

This clone was picked up one time. V is TRBV20-1 and J is TRBJ1-2; D unclear. The CDR3 contains 11 residues. Germline CDR1 is DFQATT and CDR2 is SNEGSKA (reference sequence). The V and J ends lost 6 bases and 2 bases respectively, with 7 bases between them. CDR3 in amino acids: CSAPGNYGYTF. The DNA for the CDR3 is TGCAGTGCCCCGGGGAACTATGGCTACACCTTC.

The V call is TRBV18, the J call TRBJ2-2, with D unresolved. This CDR3 comprises 15 residues. V lost 0 bases, J lost 1 base, and 6 bases lay in between. Germline V gene sequence: CDR1 KGHSH, CDR2 LQKENI. The DNA for the CDR3 is TGTGCCAGCTCACCACCGCCGGGGAACACCGGGGAGCTGTTTTTT. Its translation: CASSPPPGNTGELFF.

This clone was recorded only once. The chain uses TRBV4-1 and TRBJ1-2; D remains unclear. CDR3 length equals 16 residues. V lost 0 bases to trimming and J lost 0 bases, with 11 bases between them. CDR1 and CDR2 (germline): MGHRA, YSYEKL. DNA for the CDR3: TGCGCCAGCAGCCAAGATCCCGGCCTAGCTAACTATGGCTACACCTTC. It yields the protein CASSQDPGLANYGYTF.

This rearrangement joins TRBV27 to TRBJ2-5; 7 bases match TRBD1. The V gene end was trimmed by 4 bases and the J gene end by 1 base; junction bases not matched to a gene: 6. The CDR3 runs to 15 residues. CDR1 and CDR2 (germline): MNHEY, SMNVEV (reference sequence). The chain's CDR3 is CASSYYGDSQETQYF. The CDR3 nucleotides read TGTGCCAGCAGTTACTACGGGGACAGCCAAGAGACCCAGTACTTC.

This chain connects TRBV2 to TRBJ1-2, with D possibly being TRBD1 (6 bases). V lost 11 bases and J 4 bases, leaving 14 bases between the germline ends. Germline-derived CDR1 and CDR2 are SNHLY and FYNNEI. The CDR3 runs to 12 residues. This CDR3 is CAGHPDSYGYTF. Here the CDR3 DNA reads TGTGCCGGTCACCCGGACAGCTATGGCTACACCTTC.

The chain joins TRBV25-1 to TRBJ1-2; no definite D call. This CDR3 spans 14 amino acids. Trimming pared 6 bases from V and 8 bases from J, leaving 19 bases between. The germline V gene encodes CDR1 MGHDK and CDR2 SYGVNS. CDR3 loop: CASSETGFRGGYTF. The CDR3 nucleotides are TGTGCCAGCAGCGAAACGGGGTTTCGAGGCGGCTACACCTTC.

This rearrangement joins TRBV7-2 to TRBJ2-1, with TRBD2 matching over 10 bases. This CDR3 region has 14 residues. Germline assignment: CDR1 SGHTA and CDR2 FQGNSA. Trimming at V came to 3 bases and at J to 7 bases, leaving 3 bases not matched to a gene. Here the CDR3 DNA reads TGTGCCAGCAGCTTCAGGACTAGCGGAAATGAGCAGTTCTTC. It yields the protein CASSFRTSGNEQFF.

The chain recombines TRBV4-1 with TRBJ1-2; a possible D gene is TRBD1 (6 bases). From germline, CDR1 is MGHRA and CDR2 YSYEKL. Trimming took off 0 bases at V and 8 bases at J, with 22 bases between the two ends. The CDR3 sequence is 17 residues long. The CDR3, as DNA: TGCGCCAGCAGCCAAGAGTCCGGGACACGGTATACGGGAGGCTACACCTTC. It encodes CASSQESGTRYTGGYTF.